This TCR beta chain appears in the sequencing data of a study of T-cell reconstitution after alpha-beta-depleted transplantation in children. Whole-study results and caveats: Most T-cell counts and diversity one year after the transplant came from T cells that were newly produced. Diversity of TCRbeta at day 60 was high in some patients, arising from surviving recipient T cells and thymic progenitors. Reported findings indicate that, about two months after transplant, alpha-beta T cells came from several hundred expanded clones, which were derived from non-depleted graft cells.

At least ten counts were recorded for this clonotype. Its target is not known. The authors prepared the TCRbeta library with unique molecular identifiers. TCRdb processed the PCR reads anew with MiXCR; each CDR3 protein has one entry. The sample holds under 250,000 distinct CDR3 sequences; about 7% are singletons and the top ten take 5.5%. The V and J ends lost 3 bases and 4 bases respectively, with 14 bases between them. In germline, CDR1 is SGHRS, CDR2 YFSETQ. CDR3 size: 15 residues. The TCR was taken from a boy aged 2-15 years with acute lymphoblastic leukemia, due to receive a stem cell transplant. Sequences were derived from PBMCs, sampled before TCRalphabeta/CD19-depleted stem cell transplant. The chain carries TRBV5-1 and TRBJ1-5; tentatively, D is TRBD1 (5 bases). CDR3 coding DNA: TGCGCCAGCAGCTCTACCGGGACGGCAAATCAGCCCCAGCATTTT. Translation: CASSSTGTANQPQHF.